This T cell receptor (beta chain) was recovered during a study of blood T cell repertoires in COVID-19. Assay: immunoSEQ multiplex PCR; the TCRdb copy retains only in-frame clones and omits some. The sample has fewer than 150,000 clones; 70% to 90% are singletons. Trimming removed 5 bases at V and 4 bases at J, with 11 bases between. The CDR3 sequence is 13 residues long. CDR1 and CDR2 from the germline V gene are SGHRS and YFSETQ. The receptor was isolated from a human donor in a cohort sampled during active COVID-19. The sample consisted of peripheral blood. The rearrangement joins TRBV5-1 to TRBJ2-3; no clear D gene. The CDR3 region is CASSHRSADTQYF. Here the CDR3 DNA reads TGCGCCAGCAGTCACCGGAGCGCAGATACGCAGTATTTT. Full variable domain (missing parts from reference TRBV5-1 and TRBJ2-3): KAGVTQTPRYLIKTRGQQVTLSCSPISGHRSVSWYQQTPGQGLQFLFEYFSETQRNKGNFPGRFSGRQFSNSRSEMNVSTLELGDSALYLCASSHRSADTQYFGPGTRLTVL.